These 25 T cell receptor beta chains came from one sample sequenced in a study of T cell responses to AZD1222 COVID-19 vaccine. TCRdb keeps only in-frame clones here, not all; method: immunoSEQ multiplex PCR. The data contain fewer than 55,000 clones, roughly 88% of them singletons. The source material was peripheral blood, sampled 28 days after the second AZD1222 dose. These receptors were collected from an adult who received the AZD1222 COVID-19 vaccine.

Here the CDR3 reads CSVERPSGGGETQYF. The CDR3, as DNA: TGCAGCGTTGAGAGGCCTAGCGGGGGCGGGGAGACCCAGTACTTC. The rearrangement links TRBV29-1 to TRBJ2-5; 10 positions agree with TRBD2. The germline gives CDR1 SQVTM, CDR2 ANQGSEA. The CDR3 is 15 amino acids. The V gene end was trimmed by 3 bases and the J gene end by 5 bases; junction bases not matched to a gene: 9.

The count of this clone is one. CDR3 nucleotides: TGTGCCAGCAGTTTCTCACAGGGGGCTCGATCTGGAACTGAAGCTTTCTTT. Translated: CASSFSQGARSGTEAFF. V is TRBV27 and J is TRBJ1-1; 9 nucleotides agree with TRBD1. The V segment lost 3 bases and the J segment 5 bases; nucleotides outside the gene matches: 13. The CDR3 has 17 amino acids. The V gene's germline CDR1 is MNHEY and CDR2 SMNVEV (reference sequence).

The chain's CDR3 is CASSSGTNSYEQYF. The CDR3 DNA sequence: TGCGCCAGCAGCTCCGGGACAAACTCCTACGAGCAGTACTTC. J is TRBJ2-7 and V is TRBV4-1; the D gene is possibly TRBD1 (6 bases). V was trimmed by 5 bases and J by 0 bases, leaving 11 bases between them. The germline V gene has CDR1 MGHRA and CDR2 YSYEKL. There are 14 residues in the CDR3.

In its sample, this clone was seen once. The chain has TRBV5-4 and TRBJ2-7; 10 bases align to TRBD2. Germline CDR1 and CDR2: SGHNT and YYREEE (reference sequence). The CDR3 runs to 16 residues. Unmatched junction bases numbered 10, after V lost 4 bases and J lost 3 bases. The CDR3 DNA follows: TGTGCCAGCAGCCGCAAAGCGGGGGGGTCGATCTACGAGCAGTACTTC. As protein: CASSRKAGGSIYEQYF.

This CDR3 reads CASSESGLPNYGYTF. The CDR3 DNA reads as TGTGCCAGCAGTGAAAGTGGGTTACCAAACTATGGCTACACCTTC. V and J are TRBV6-1 and TRBJ1-2, with D uncertain. Trimming took off 2 bases at V and 2 bases at J, with 12 bases between the two ends. CDR1 is MNHNS and CDR2 is SASEGT in the germline V gene. The CDR3 spans 15 residues.

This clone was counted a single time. The CDR3 protein is CASSFLGGTGSEQYF. DNA of the CDR3: TGTGCCAGCAGCTTCTTGGGGGGAACCGGGAGCGAGCAGTACTTC. This chain joins TRBV9 and TRBJ2-7; maybe TRBD2 (6 bases). Between the trimmed V and J ends, which lost 4 bases and 6 bases, there was a span of 20 bases. The V gene's germline CDR1 is SGDLS and CDR2 YYNGEE. The CDR3 is 15 amino acids. Variable domain in full (rest from reference TRBV9 and TRBJ2-7): DSGVTQTPKHLITATGQRVTLRCSPRSGDLSVYWYQQSLDQGLQFLIQYYNGEERAKGNILERFSAQQFPDLHSELNLSSLELGDSALYFCASSFLGGTGSEQYFGPGTRLTVT.

The CDR3 region is CASSPGTGGTDTQYF. CDR3 in DNA: TGTGCCAGCAGTCCCGGGACAGGGGGCACAGATACGCAGTATTTT. The V and J genes are TRBV2 and TRBJ2-3; 10 bases agree with TRBD1. In germline, CDR1 is SNHLY, CDR2 FYNNEI. Losses at the gene ends were 5 bases for V and 1 base for J; bases not matched to a gene: 3. This CDR3 has 15 amino acids.

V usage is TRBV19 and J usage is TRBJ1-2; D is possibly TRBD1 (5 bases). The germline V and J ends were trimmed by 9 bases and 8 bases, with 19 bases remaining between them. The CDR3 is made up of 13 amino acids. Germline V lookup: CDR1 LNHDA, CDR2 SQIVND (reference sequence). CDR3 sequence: CASAGTGITGYTF. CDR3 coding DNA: TGTGCCAGCGCCGGGACCGGGATAACAGGCTACACCTTC.

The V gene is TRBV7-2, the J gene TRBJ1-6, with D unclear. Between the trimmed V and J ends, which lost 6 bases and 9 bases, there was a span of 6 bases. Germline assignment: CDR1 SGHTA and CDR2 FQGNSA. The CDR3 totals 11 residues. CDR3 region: CASREGSPLHF. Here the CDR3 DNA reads TGTGCCAGCAGGGAGGGTTCACCCCTCCACTTT.

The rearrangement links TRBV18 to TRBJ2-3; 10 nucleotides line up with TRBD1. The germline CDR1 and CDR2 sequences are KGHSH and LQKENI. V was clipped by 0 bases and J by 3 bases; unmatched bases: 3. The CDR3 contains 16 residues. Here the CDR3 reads CASSPPGQGRTDTQYF. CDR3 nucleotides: TGTGCCAGCTCACCACCGGGACAGGGGAGGACAGATACGCAGTATTTT.

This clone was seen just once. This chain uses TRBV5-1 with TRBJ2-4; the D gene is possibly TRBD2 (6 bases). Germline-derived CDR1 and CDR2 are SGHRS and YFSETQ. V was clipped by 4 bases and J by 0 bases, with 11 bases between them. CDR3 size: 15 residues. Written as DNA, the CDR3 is TGCGCCAGCAGCGCGGGGCCCAAAGCCAAAAACATTCAGTACTTC. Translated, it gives CASSAGPKAKNIQYF. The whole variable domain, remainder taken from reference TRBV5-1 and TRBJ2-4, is KAGVTQTPRYLIKTRGQQVTLSCSPISGHRSVSWYQQTPGQGLQFLFEYFSETQRNKGNFPGRFSGRQFSNSRSEMNVSTLELGDSALYLCASSAGPKAKNIQYFGAGTRLSVL.

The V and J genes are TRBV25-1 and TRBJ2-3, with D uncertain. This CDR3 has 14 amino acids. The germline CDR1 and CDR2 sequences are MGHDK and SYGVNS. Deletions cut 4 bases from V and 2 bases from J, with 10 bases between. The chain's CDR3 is CASSVADPTDTQYF. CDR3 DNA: TGTGCCAGCAGTGTCGCGGACCCCACAGATACGCAGTATTTT. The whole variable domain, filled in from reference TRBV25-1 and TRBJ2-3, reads EADIYQTPRYLVIGTGKKITLECSQTMGHDKMYWYQQDPGMELHLIHYSYGVNSTEKGDLSSESTVSRIRTEHFPLTLESARPSHTSQYLCASSVADPTDTQYFGPGTRLTVL.

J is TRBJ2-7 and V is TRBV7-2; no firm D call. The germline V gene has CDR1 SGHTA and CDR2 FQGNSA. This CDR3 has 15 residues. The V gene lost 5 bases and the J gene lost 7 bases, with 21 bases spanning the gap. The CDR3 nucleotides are TGTGCCAGCAGCAGCTCGGGCGCTCACCTACGGGAGCAGTACTTC. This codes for CASSSSGAHLREQYF.

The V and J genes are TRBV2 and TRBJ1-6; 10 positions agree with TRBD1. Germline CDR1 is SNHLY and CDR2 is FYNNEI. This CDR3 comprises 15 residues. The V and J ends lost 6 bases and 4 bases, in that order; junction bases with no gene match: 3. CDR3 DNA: TGTGCCAGCAGCGGGGACAGGGGATATAATTCACCCCTCCACTTT. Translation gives CASSGDRGYNSPLHF.

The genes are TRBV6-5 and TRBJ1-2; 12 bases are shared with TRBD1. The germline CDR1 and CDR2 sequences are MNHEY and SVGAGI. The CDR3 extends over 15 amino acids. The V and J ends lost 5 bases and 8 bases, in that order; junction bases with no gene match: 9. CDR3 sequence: CASSPAGQGAKGYTF. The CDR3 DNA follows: TGTGCCAGCAGTCCCGCGGGACAGGGGGCAAAAGGCTACACCTTC.

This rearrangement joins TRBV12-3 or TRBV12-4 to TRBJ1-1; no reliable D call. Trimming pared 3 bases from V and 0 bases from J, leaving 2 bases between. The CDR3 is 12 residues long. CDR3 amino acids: CASSFVNTEAFF. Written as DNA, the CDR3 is TGTGCCAGCAGTTTTGTGAACACTGAAGCTTTCTTT.

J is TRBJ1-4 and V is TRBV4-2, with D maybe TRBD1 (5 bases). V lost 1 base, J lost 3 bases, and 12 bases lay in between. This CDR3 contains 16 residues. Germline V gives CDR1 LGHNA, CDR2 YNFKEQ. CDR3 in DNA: TGTGCCAGCAGCCAAGGCGGTCGACAGCCTAATGAAAAACTGTTTTTT. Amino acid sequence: CASSQGGRQPNEKLFF.

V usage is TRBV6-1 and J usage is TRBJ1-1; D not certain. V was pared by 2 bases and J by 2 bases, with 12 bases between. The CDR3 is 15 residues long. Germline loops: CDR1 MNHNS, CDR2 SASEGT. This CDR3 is CASSETVQPNTEAFF. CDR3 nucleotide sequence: TGTGCCAGCAGTGAAACGGTCCAGCCCAACACTGAAGCTTTCTTT.

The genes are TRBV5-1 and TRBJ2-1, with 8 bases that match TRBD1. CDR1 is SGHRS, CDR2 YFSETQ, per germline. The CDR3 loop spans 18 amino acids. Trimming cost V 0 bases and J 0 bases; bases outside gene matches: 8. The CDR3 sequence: CASSLVPGGHGSYNEQFF. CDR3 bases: TGCGCCAGCAGCTTGGTACCAGGGGGCCACGGCTCCTACAATGAGCAGTTCTTC.

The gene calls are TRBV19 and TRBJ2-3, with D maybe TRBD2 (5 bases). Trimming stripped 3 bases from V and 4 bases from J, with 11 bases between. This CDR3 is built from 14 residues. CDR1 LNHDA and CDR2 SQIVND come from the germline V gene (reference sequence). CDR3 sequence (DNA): TGTGCCAGTAGTATCGGAGGACTGTCAGATACGCAGTATTTT. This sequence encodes CASSIGGLSDTQYF. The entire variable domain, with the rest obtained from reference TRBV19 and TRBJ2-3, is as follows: DGGITQSPKYLFRKEGQNVTLSCEQNLNHDAMYWYRQDPGQGLRLIYYSQIVNDFQKGDIAEGYSVSREKKESFPLTVTSAQKNPTAFYLCASSIGGLSDTQYFGPGTRLTVL.

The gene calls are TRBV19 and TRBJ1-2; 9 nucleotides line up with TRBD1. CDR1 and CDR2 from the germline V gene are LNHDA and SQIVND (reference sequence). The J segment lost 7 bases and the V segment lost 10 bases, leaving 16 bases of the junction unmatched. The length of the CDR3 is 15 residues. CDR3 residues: CATSRDRASGSGYTF. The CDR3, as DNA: TGTGCCACCTCCCGGGACAGGGCCTCAGGGTCTGGCTACACCTTC.

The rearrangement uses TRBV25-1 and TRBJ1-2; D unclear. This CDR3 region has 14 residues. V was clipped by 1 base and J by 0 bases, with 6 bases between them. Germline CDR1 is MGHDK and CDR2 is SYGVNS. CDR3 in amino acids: CASSESTANYGYTF. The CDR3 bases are TGTGCCAGCAGTGAATCGACCGCTAACTATGGCTACACCTTC.

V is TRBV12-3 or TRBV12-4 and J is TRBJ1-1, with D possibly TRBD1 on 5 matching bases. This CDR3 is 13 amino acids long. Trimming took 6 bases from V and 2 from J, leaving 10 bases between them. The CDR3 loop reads CASSTGANTEAFF. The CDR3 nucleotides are TGTGCCAGCAGCACAGGCGCAAACACTGAAGCTTTCTTT.

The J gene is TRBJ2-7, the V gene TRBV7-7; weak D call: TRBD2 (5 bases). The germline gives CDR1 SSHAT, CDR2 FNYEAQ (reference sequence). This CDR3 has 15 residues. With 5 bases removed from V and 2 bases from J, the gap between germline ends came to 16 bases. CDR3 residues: CASSPSPGNAYEQYF. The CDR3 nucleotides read TGTGCCAGCAGCCCTAGCCCCGGTAACGCCTACGAGCAGTACTTC.

The chain's CDR3 is CASRRPGARNTEAFF. CDR3 coding DNA: TGTGCCAGCAGGCGCCCAGGGGCCAGGAACACTGAAGCTTTCTTT. The rearrangement uses TRBV6-5 and TRBJ1-1; perhaps TRBD1 as D (6 bases). The CDR3 is made up of 15 amino acids. V lost 6 bases and J 1 base, leaving 15 bases between the germline ends. Germline loops: CDR1 MNHEY, CDR2 SVGAGI.